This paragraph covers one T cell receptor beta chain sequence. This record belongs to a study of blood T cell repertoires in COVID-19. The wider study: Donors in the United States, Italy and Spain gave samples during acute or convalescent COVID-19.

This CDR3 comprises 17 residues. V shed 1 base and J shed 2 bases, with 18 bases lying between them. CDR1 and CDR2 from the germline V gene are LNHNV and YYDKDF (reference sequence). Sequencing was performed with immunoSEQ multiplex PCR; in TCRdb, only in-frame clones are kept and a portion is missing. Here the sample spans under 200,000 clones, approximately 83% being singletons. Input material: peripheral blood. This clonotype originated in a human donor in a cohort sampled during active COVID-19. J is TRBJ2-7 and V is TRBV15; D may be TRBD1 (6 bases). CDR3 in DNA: TGTGCCACCAGCAGAGGTCGCGGTTCGGACAGCACCTACGAGCAGTACTTC. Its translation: CATSRGRGSDSTYEQYF.